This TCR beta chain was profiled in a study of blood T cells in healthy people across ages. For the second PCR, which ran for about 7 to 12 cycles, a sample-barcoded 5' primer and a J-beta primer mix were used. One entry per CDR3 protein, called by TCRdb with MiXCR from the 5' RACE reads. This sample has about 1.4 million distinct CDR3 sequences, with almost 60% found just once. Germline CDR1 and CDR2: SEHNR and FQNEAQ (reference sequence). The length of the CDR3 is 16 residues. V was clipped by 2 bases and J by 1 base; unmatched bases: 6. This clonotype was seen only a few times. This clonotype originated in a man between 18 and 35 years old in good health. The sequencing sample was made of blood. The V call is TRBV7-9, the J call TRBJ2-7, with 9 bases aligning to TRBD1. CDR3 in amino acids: CASSLIDRGSSYEQYF. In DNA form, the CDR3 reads TGTGCCAGCAGCTTAATCGACAGGGGGAGTTCCTACGAGCAGTACTTC.